The clone carrying this T cell receptor beta chain was recorded a few times. As yet, its antigen is unknown. Unique molecular identifiers featured in how the TCRbeta library was prepared. Using its own MiXCR run on the PCR reads, TCRdb lists one record per CDR3 protein. The sample gives about 830,000 distinct CDR3 sequences, roughly 15% of which show up once; around 4.5% is in the top ten. This record comes from a study of T-cell reconstitution after alpha-beta-depleted transplantation in children. Findings of the study overall: Among T cells one year after transplant, newly produced cells accounted for most counts and diversity.

V dropped 4 bases and J dropped 1 base, with 9 bases sitting between them. Germline V gene sequence: CDR1 SGDLS, CDR2 YYNGEE. This CDR3 comprises 13 residues. This TCR derives from a male patient aged 10-17 years who had a stem cell transplant for acute lymphoblastic leukemia, so the T cells may come from the graft donor. Sequencing used PBMCs, mostly from graft donor cells, obtained 360 days after TCRalphabeta/CD19-depleted stem cell transplant. The V call is TRBV9, the J call TRBJ2-7; D call uncertain. CDR3 nucleotides: TGTGCCAGCAGCCCCAGCCCATCCTACGAGCAGTACTTC. It codes for CASSPSPSYEQYF.